These 9 T cell receptor beta chains were all obtained from the same sample, sequenced in a study of blood T cell repertoires in COVID-19. The data were produced by immunoSEQ multiplex PCR, yet TCRdb's version contains in-frame clones alone and is incomplete. The data show 270,000 or so clones, 70% to 90% seen once. Sequencing input: PBMCs or T cells enriched from blood (not recorded which). Receptor source: a woman in her forties with acute COVID-19.

This sequence joins TRBV18 and TRBJ2-5; 13 positions agree with TRBD2. This CDR3 has 15 amino acids. J lost 7 bases, V lost 4 bases, and 6 bases had no gene match. Germline V gives CDR1 KGHSH, CDR2 LQKENI. Here the CDR3 DNA reads TGTGCCAGCTCACGAGGACTAGCGGGAGAACTGACCCAGTACTTC. Amino acids: CASSRGLAGELTQYF. Complete variable domain (other parts from reference TRBV18 and TRBJ2-5): NAGVMQNPRHLVRRRGQEARLRCSPMKGHSHVYWYRQLPEEGLKFMVYLQKENIIDESGMPKERFSAEFPKEGPSILRIQQVVRGDSAAYFCASSRGLAGELTQYFGPGTRLLVL.

V usage is TRBV6-5 and J usage is TRBJ2-7, with 10 bases aligning to TRBD1. CDR3 length equals 13 residues. In germline, CDR1 is MNHEY, CDR2 SVGAGI. Trimming removed 6 bases from V and 6 bases from J; junction bases left unmatched: 5. The CDR3 spells CASSQGTGAEQYF. Here the CDR3 DNA reads TGTGCCAGCAGCCAGGGGACAGGGGCCGAGCAGTACTTC.

Only a few counts were recorded for this clone. The chain recombines TRBV4-1 with TRBJ2-1, with 10 bases fitting TRBD2. J gave up 7 bases and V 3 bases, and 6 bases lay outside the gene matches. This CDR3 region has 15 residues. Germline values: CDR1 MGHRA, CDR2 YSYEKL. DNA for the CDR3: TGCGCCAGCAGCCAGACTAGCGGGCCCCGGAATGAGCAGTTCTTC. Its translation: CASSQTSGPRNEQFF.

The chain couples TRBV15 to TRBJ1-5; 9 positions match TRBD1. This CDR3 comprises 15 residues. The germline gives CDR1 LNHNV, CDR2 YYDKDF (reference sequence). With V trimmed by 3 bases and J by 9 bases, 9 bases remained unmatched. In nucleotides, the CDR3 is TGTGCCACCAGCAGTCCGGGACAGGGCGGTCGGCCCCAGCATTTT. Translating gives CATSSPGQGGRPQHF.

The V and J genes are TRBV27 and TRBJ1-2; 8 positions match TRBD1. With V trimmed by 5 bases and J by 8 bases, 7 bases remained unmatched. In germline, CDR1 is MNHEY, CDR2 SMNVEV (reference sequence). This CDR3 contains 13 residues. The CDR3 DNA reads TGTGCCAGCAGTCGCCCGACAGGGGAAGGCTACACCTTC. Protein product: CASSRPTGEGYTF.

This chain links TRBV7-8 with TRBJ2-7, with 7 bases lining up with TRBD2. V shed 1 base and J 3 bases; nucleotides not matched to a gene: 6. Germline lookup yields CDR1 SGHVS and CDR2 FQNEAQ. CDR3 size: 15 residues. CDR3 sequence reads: CASSLVLSGRYEQYV. The DNA of the CDR3 is TGTGCCAGCAGCTTAGTTCTTAGCGGGCGCTACGAGCAGTACGTC.

This rearrangement joins TRBV28 to TRBJ2-7, with D perhaps TRBD1 (5 bases). The CDR3 is 13 residues long. Germline assignment: CDR1 MDHEN and CDR2 SYDVKM. V lost 3 bases, J lost 4 bases, and 10 bases lay in between. CDR3 in amino acids: CASSLSQGYEQYV. The CDR3 nucleotides are TGTGCCAGCAGTTTGAGCCAGGGTTACGAGCAGTACGTC.

The chain carries TRBV13 and TRBJ2-6, with D uncertain. This CDR3 has 17 amino acids. Germline V gene sequence: CDR1 PRHDT, CDR2 FYEKMQ (reference sequence). V shed 3 bases and J shed 0 bases, with 12 bases lying between them. CDR3 sequence reads: CASSFFGSPSGANVLTF. CDR3 coding DNA: TGTGCCAGCAGCTTTTTCGGTTCCCCCTCTGGGGCCAACGTCCTGACTTTC.

This chain uses TRBV2 with TRBJ1-1; no clear D gene. V lost 7 bases to trimming and J lost 1 base, with 7 bases between them. The CDR3 consists of 12 residues. Looked up from germline, CDR1 is SNHLY and CDR2 is FYNNEI. CDR3 loop: CASKPQNTEAFF. The CDR3 bases are TGTGCCAGCAAACCACAGAACACTGAAGCTTTCTTT.